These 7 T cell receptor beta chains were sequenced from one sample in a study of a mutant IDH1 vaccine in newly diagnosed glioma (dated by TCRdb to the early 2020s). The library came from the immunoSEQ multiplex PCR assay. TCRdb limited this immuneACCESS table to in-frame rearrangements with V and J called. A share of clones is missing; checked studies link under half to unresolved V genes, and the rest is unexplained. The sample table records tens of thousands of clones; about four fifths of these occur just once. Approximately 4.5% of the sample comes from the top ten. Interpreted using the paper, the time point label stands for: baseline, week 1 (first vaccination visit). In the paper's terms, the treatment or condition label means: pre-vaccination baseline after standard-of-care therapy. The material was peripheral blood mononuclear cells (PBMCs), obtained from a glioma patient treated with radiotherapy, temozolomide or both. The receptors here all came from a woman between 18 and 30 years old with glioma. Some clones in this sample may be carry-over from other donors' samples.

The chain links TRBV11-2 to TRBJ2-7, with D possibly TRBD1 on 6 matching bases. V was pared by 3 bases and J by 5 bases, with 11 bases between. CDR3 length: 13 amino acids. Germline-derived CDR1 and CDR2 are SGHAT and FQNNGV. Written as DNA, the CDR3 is TGTGCCAGCAGCTTCTTCAGACAGGACGAGCAGTACTTC. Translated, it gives CASSFFRQDEQYF.

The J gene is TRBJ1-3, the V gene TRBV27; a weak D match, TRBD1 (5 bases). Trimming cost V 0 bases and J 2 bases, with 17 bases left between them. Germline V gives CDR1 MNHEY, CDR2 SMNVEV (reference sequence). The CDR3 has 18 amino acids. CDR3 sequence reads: CASSLSPNPGSTGNTIYF. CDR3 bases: TGTGCCAGCAGTTTATCACCGAATCCAGGGTCTACTGGAAACACCATATATTTT.

CDR3 protein: CASGKGQGMNTEAFF. The CDR3 DNA is TGTGCTAGTGGTAAGGGACAGGGAATGAACACTGAAGCTTTCTTT. The chain links TRBV12-5 to TRBJ1-1; 9 nucleotides line up with TRBD1. This CDR3 has 15 amino acids. In germline, CDR1 is LGHNT, CDR2 FRNRAP. J was trimmed by 0 bases and V by 5 bases; bases with no gene match: 4.

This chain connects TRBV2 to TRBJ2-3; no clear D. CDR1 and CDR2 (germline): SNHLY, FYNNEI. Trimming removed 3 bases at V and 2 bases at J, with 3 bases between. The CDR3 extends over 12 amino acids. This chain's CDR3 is CASSDVTDTQYF. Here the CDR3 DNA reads TGTGCCAGCAGTGATGTCACAGATACGCAGTATTTT. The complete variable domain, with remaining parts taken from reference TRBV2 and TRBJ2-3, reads EPEVTQTPSHQVTQMGQEVILRCVPISNHLYFYWYRQILGQKVEFLVSFYNNEISEKSEIFDDQFSVERPDGSNFTLKIRSTKLEDSAMYFCASSDVTDTQYFGPGTRLTVL.

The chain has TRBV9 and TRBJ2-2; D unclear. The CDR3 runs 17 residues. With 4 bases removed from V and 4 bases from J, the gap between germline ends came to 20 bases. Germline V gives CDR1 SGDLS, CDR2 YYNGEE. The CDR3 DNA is TGTGCCAGCAGCTCTAAAGCCCGGGCTCTTGTCACCGGGGAGCTGTTTTTT. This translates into CASSSKARALVTGELFF.

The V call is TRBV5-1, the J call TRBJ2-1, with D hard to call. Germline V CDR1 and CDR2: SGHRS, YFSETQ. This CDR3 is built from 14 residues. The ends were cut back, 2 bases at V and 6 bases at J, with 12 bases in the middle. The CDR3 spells CASSFNSRSNEQFF. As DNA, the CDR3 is TGCGCCAGCAGCTTCAACAGTCGGAGCAATGAGCAGTTCTTC. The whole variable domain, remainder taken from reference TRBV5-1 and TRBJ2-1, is KAGVTQTPRYLIKTRGQQVTLSCSPISGHRSVSWYQQTPGQGLQFLFEYFSETQRNKGNFPGRFSGRQFSNSRSEMNVSTLELGDSALYLCASSFNSRSNEQFFGPGTRLTVL.

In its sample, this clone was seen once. CDR3 in amino acids: CASSLAPTSGPQETQYF. CDR3 in DNA: TGCGCCAGCAGCTTGGCCCCGACTAGCGGCCCACAAGAGACCCAGTACTTC. The chain combines TRBV5-1 with TRBJ2-5, with 9 bases lining up with TRBD2. The CDR3 length is 17 residues. Looked up from germline, CDR1 is SGHRS and CDR2 is YFSETQ. V trimming: 0 bases; J trimming: 2 bases; junction bases outside the gene matches: 8.